One and the same sample provided the 28 T cell receptor beta chains below, sequenced in a study of CD8 T cells in ankylosing spondylitis. TCRdb analysed the 5' RACE reads with MiXCR anew, one entry per CDR3 protein. This table has roughly 180,000 distinct CDR3 sequences, roughly 12% appearing once. Material: blood, either unsorted or a sorted T cell fraction (not recorded which). These receptors all come from a male donor with ankylosing spondylitis or in good health (not recorded which).

The chain recombines TRBV24-1 with TRBJ2-5; 7 bases align to TRBD1. The trim removed 3 bases at V and 1 base at J, leaving 13 bases unmatched. Germline CDR1 reads KGHDR; CDR2 reads SFDVKD. The CDR3 spans 18 residues. CDR3 DNA sequence: TGTGCCACCAGTGATCCGTTTTCCAGGGGGACAGCCCAAGAGACCCAGTACTTC. Translated: CATSDPFSRGTAQETQYF.

Concerning this clonotype itself: A much larger clone differs from this one at a single base, so this may be a read error. This chain joins TRBV27 and TRBJ2-1; no firm D call. Looked up from germline, CDR1 is MNHEY and CDR2 is SMNVEV (reference sequence). This CDR3 contains 13 residues. The CDR3 protein is CASSFRIDNGQFF. In DNA, the CDR3 is TGTGCCAGCAGTTTCCGCATAGACAATGGGCAGTTCTTC.

In this sample, this clonotype turned up many times. The chain combines TRBV5-1 with TRBJ2-5; perhaps D is TRBD1 or TRBD2 (5 bases each). With 3 bases removed from V and 2 bases from J, the gap between germline ends came to 14 bases. The CDR3 sequence is 15 residues long. CDR1 SGHRS and CDR2 YFSETQ come from the germline V gene. The CDR3 DNA follows: TGCGCCAGCAGCTGGGGTGGGGGAAATCAAGAGACCCAGTACTTC. It translates to CASSWGGGNQETQYF.

This clonotype was found many times. The V gene is TRBV27, the J gene TRBJ1-6, with D unresolved. Germline V CDR1 and CDR2: MNHEY, SMNVEV (reference sequence). V was trimmed by 6 bases and J by 0 bases, leaving 9 bases between them. The CDR3 has 15 residues. The CDR3 bases are TGTGCCAGCAGAGAGTCAGTCTCCTATAATTCACCCCTCCACTTT. It translates to CASRESVSYNSPLHF.

The rearrangement links TRBV7-2 to TRBJ2-1; D may be TRBD1 (6 bases). Trimming removed 0 bases at V and 4 bases at J, with 10 bases between. This CDR3 comprises 15 residues. CDR1 is SGHTA and CDR2 is FQGNSA in the germline V gene. The CDR3 coding sequence is TGTGCCAGCAGCTTAGCCGGGACAACGTACAATGAGCAGTTCTTC. Its protein product is CASSLAGTTYNEQFF.

The V and J genes are TRBV29-1 and TRBJ2-1; 11 bases are shared with TRBD2. The CDR3 totals 13 residues. The germline V gene has CDR1 SQVTM and CDR2 ANQGSEA. J gave up 7 bases and V 6 bases, and 5 bases lay outside the gene matches. The CDR3 sequence: CSVGTSGSNEQFF. Written as DNA, the CDR3 is TGCAGCGTAGGGACTAGCGGATCTAATGAGCAGTTCTTC.

Many counts were recorded for this clonotype. This rearrangement joins TRBV5-1 to TRBJ1-2; D not certain. This CDR3 comprises 14 residues. The V end was cut by 1 base, the J end by 8 bases, with 15 bases between. The germline V gene encodes CDR1 SGHRS and CDR2 YFSETQ. The CDR3 region is CASSLSGSEWGYTF. In nucleotides, the CDR3 is TGCGCCAGCAGCTTGTCCGGCTCCGAGTGGGGCTACACCTTC.

This chain connects TRBV5-1 to TRBJ2-1; no definite D call. Trimming took off 0 bases at V and 7 bases at J, with 17 bases between the two ends. CDR1 is SGHRS, CDR2 YFSETQ, per germline. This CDR3 has 16 amino acids. The CDR3 DNA sequence: TGCGCCAGCAGCTTGGTTCCCGCGCCCGGCGGAAATGAGCAGTTCTTC. This sequence encodes CASSLVPAPGGNEQFF.

Many counts were recorded for this clonotype. This rearrangement joins TRBV11-2 to TRBJ1-1; a weak D match, TRBD1 (5 bases). There are 15 residues in the CDR3. From germline, CDR1 is SGHAT and CDR2 FQNNGV. V was pared by 5 bases and J by 1 base, with 14 bases between. The CDR3 protein is CASSITRDSNTEAFF. The CDR3 DNA sequence: TGTGCCAGCAGCATAACCAGGGATTCGAACACTGAAGCTTTCTTT.

In this sample, this clonotype turned up many times. The gene calls are TRBV12-3 or TRBV12-4 and TRBJ1-5; 10 bases are shared with TRBD1. CDR3 length: 16 residues. V lost 2 bases and J lost 0; bases outside the gene matches: 1. CDR3 in amino acids: CASSLRDRGSNQPQHF. The CDR3 DNA reads TGTGCCAGCAGTTTACGGGACAGGGGTAGCAATCAGCCCCAGCATTTT.

This clonotype showed up just a few times. The V and J genes are TRBV7-9 and TRBJ1-3, with D uncertain. The CDR3 is 14 amino acids. With 5 bases removed from V and 2 bases from J, the gap between germline ends came to 10 bases. Germline V gene data show CDR1 as SEHNR and CDR2 as FQNEAQ (reference sequence). CDR3 bases: TGTGCCAGCAGCCCGGACGGAACTGGAAACACCATATATTTT. Translated, it gives CASSPDGTGNTIYF. Full variable domain (missing parts from reference TRBV7-9 and TRBJ1-3): DTGVSQNPRHKITKRGQNVTFRCDPISEHNRLYWYRQTLGQGPEFLTYFQNEAQLEKSRLLSDRFSAERPKGSFSTLEIQRTEQGDSAMYLCASSPDGTGNTIYFGEGSWLTVV.

At least ten counts were recorded for this clonotype. The CDR3: CASSKREGGSYEQYF. CDR3 sequence (DNA): TGTGCCAGCAGCAAGCGGGAGGGCGGCTCCTACGAGCAGTACTTC. The J gene is TRBJ2-7, the V gene TRBV9; 10 bases fit TRBD2. This CDR3 region has 15 residues. Germline V CDR1 and CDR2: SGDLS, YYNGEE. The V and J ends lost 4 bases and 0 bases, in that order; junction bases with no gene match: 4. Variable domain in full (rest from reference TRBV9 and TRBJ2-7): DSGVTQTPKHLITATGQRVTLRCSPRSGDLSVYWYQQSLDQGLQFLIQYYNGEERAKGNILERFSAQQFPDLHSELNLSSLELGDSALYFCASSKREGGSYEQYFGPGTRLTVT.

This clonotype was recorded at least ten times. The chain carries TRBV6-5 and TRBJ1-6, with D maybe TRBD1 (5 bases). Trimming stripped 0 bases from V and 9 bases from J, with 12 bases between. CDR3 length equals 15 residues. The germline CDR1 and CDR2 sequences are MNHEY and SVGAGI. The CDR3 here is CASSYSGGSASPLHF. The CDR3 DNA reads as TGTGCCAGCAGTTACTCCGGGGGAAGTGCTTCACCCCTCCACTTT.

Many counts were recorded for this clonotype. The chain's CDR3 is CSARDPRLAGAEQFF. In DNA, the CDR3 is TGCAGTGCTAGAGACCCGAGACTAGCGGGGGCTGAGCAGTTCTTC. The rearrangement uses TRBV20-1 and TRBJ2-1; TRBD2 agrees at 12 bases. V shed 0 bases and J 9 bases; nucleotides not matched to a gene: 6. The CDR3 is 15 amino acids. In germline, CDR1 is DFQATT, CDR2 SNEGSKA (reference sequence).

This clonotype was counted only a few times. CDR3 coding DNA: TGTGCCAGCAGCACGGGCGCCGAGACAGGTGACAATCAGCCCCAGCATTTT. It yields the protein CASSTGAETGDNQPQHF. The rearrangement links TRBV7-9 to TRBJ1-5, with D possibly being TRBD1 (6 bases). The CDR3 spans 17 residues. Trimming shortened V by 5 bases and J by 3 bases, and 20 bases separated the two germline ends. Germline CDR1 reads SEHNR; CDR2 reads FQNEAQ (reference sequence).

This clonotype was recorded many times. The chain uses TRBV11-2 and TRBJ2-3, with 9 nucleotides matching TRBD2. Germline CDR1 reads SGHAT; CDR2 reads FQNNGV. The J segment lost 5 bases and the V segment lost 7 bases, leaving 7 bases of the junction unmatched. This CDR3 contains 14 residues. CDR3 in amino acids: CASNVAGVGDTQYF. The CDR3, as DNA: TGTGCCAGCAACGTAGCGGGAGTTGGAGATACGCAGTATTTT.

V gene TRBV7-2 combines with J gene TRBJ2-5; the match to TRBD2 covers 10 bases. With V trimmed by 5 bases and J by 5 bases, 5 bases remained unmatched. This CDR3 is built from 14 residues. CDR1 SGHTA and CDR2 FQGNSA come from the germline V gene. This CDR3 is CASSTLTSGETQYF. CDR3 in DNA: TGTGCCAGCAGCACATTGACTAGCGGGGAGACCCAGTACTTC.

This clonotype was recorded at least ten times. This sequence joins TRBV12-3 or TRBV12-4 and TRBJ1-1, with TRBD1 as a possible D gene (6 bases). Trimming removed 5 bases from V and 6 bases from J, with 13 bases in between. There are 13 residues in the CDR3. The CDR3 bases are TGTGCCAGCAGTGTCCTTGGGGGCGCTGAAGCTTTCTTT. Its translation: CASSVLGGAEAFF.

This clonotype was observed a few times. This chain joins TRBV20-1 and TRBJ1-5; maybe TRBD1 (5 bases). Trimming took off 3 bases at V and 1 base at J, with 13 bases between the two ends. The CDR3 length is 15 residues. Germline V gene sequence: CDR1 DFQATT, CDR2 SNEGSKA (reference sequence). This CDR3 reads CSASLSRVSNQPQHF. CDR3 DNA: TGCAGTGCTAGCTTAAGCAGGGTGAGCAATCAGCCCCAGCATTTT.

Ten or more counts support this clonotype. J is TRBJ2-1 and V is TRBV5-1, with TRBD2 identical over 8 bases. V gave up 0 bases and J gave up 7 bases; unmatched junction bases: 6. Germline V gene data show CDR1 as SGHRS and CDR2 as YFSETQ. This CDR3 spans 15 amino acids. The CDR3: CASSLAGGIPNEQFF. CDR3 sequence (DNA): TGCGCCAGCAGCTTGGCGGGAGGGATACCAAATGAGCAGTTCTTC.

In DNA, the CDR3 is TGTGCCAGCAGCTTAGAGGGCGGGAATGAAAAACTGTTTTTT. Protein: CASSLEGGNEKLFF. The chain carries TRBV7-9 and TRBJ1-4; D is ambiguous. Between the trimmed V and J ends, which lost 1 base and 5 bases, there was a span of 8 bases. Germline CDR1 and CDR2: SEHNR and FQNEAQ (reference sequence). The CDR3 contains 14 residues.

This chain uses TRBV10-2 with TRBJ2-7; D gene ambiguous. The CDR3 has 13 residues. Trimming cost V 10 bases and J 2 bases, with 15 bases left between them. Germline assignment: CDR1 WSHSY and CDR2 SAAADI. The CDR3 region has the DNA TGCGCCACGGGTCACTCCGTAACCTACGAGCAGTACTTC. Amino acid sequence: CATGHSVTYEQYF.

This clonotype was seen at least ten times. In DNA form, the CDR3 reads TGTGCCAGCAGCGTAGAACCCGGGACGGCGGGGGAGCAGTACTTC. This encodes CASSVEPGTAGEQYF. The chain is built from TRBV9 and TRBJ2-7; D perhaps matches TRBD2 (6 bases). This CDR3 has 15 residues. The germline gives CDR1 SGDLS, CDR2 YYNGEE. The V and J ends lost 0 bases and 7 bases respectively, with 17 bases between them.

This clonotype was observed a handful of times. The chain is built from TRBV12-3 or TRBV12-4 and TRBJ2-5; D is perhaps TRBD2 (6 bases). CDR3 size: 13 residues. V gave up 7 bases and J gave up 1 base, with 10 bases separating them. CDR3 DNA sequence: TGTGCCAGCACGGGGGTAGCCCAAGAGACCCAGTACTTC. Translated: CASTGVAQETQYF.

The table lists this clonotype with many counts. The J gene is TRBJ2-3, the V gene TRBV11-2; D uncertain. The V gene lost 0 bases and the J gene lost 7 bases, with 8 bases spanning the gap. This CDR3 has 13 residues. Per germline, CDR1 SGHAT and CDR2 FQNNGV. The CDR3 spells CASSLDRANTQYF. The CDR3 DNA follows: TGTGCCAGCAGCTTAGATCGAGCGAATACGCAGTATTTT. Combining the CDR3 with reference TRBV11-2 and TRBJ2-3 gives the whole variable domain EAGVAQSPRYKIIEKRQSVAFWCNPISGHATLYWYQQILGQGPKLLIQFQNNGVVDDSQLPKDRFSAERLKGVDSTLKIQPAKLEDSAVYLCASSLDRANTQYFGPGTRLTVL.

This clonotype was detected only a few times. The chain joins TRBV12-3 or TRBV12-4 to TRBJ2-3, with 9 bases identical to TRBD2. This CDR3 is 15 amino acids long. The ends lost 1 base at V and 6 bases at J; junction bases unmatched: 5. CDR3 region: CASSLGGSGSDTQYF. The CDR3, as DNA: TGTGCCAGCAGTTTAGGCGGTAGCGGGAGTGATACGCAGTATTTT.

This clonotype was counted between two and nine times. V and J are TRBV29-1 and TRBJ2-2, with D perhaps TRBD2 (6 bases). Between the trimmed V and J ends, which lost 4 bases and 0 bases, there was a span of 12 bases. CDR3 length: 15 amino acids. Per the germline V gene, CDR1 is SQVTM and CDR2 is ANQGSEA. In DNA, the CDR3 is TGCAGCGTTGTCCTCGGGAGTGCGAACACCGGGGAGCTGTTTTTT. It encodes CSVVLGSANTGELFF.

This clonotype showed up many times. The V call is TRBV14, the J call TRBJ2-7; D not certain. This CDR3 is 11 amino acids long. From germline, CDR1 is SGHDN and CDR2 FVKESK. Trimming took off 1 base at V and 7 bases at J, with 5 bases between the two ends. The CDR3 spells CASSQVREQYF. The CDR3 DNA reads as TGTGCCAGCAGCCAAGTGCGAGAGCAGTACTTC.